This entry features one T cell receptor beta chain sequence. What it binds is unknown. The data stem from a study of T cell responses to AZD1222 COVID-19 vaccine. General study results and limits: Donor demographics were predominantly white British with a female majority; clonal diversity may be underestimated. Among vaccine-associated CD4 TCRs, coverage spanned spike, with dominance at 160-218 and 743-854.

Using immunoSEQ multiplex PCR, the repertoire was profiled, and TCRdb retains in-frame clones only, with some absent. Among 180,000 or so clones, roughly 94% were seen once, and the ten largest hold 0.64%. The length of the CDR3 is 15 residues. CDR1 is ENHRY, CDR2 SYGVKD, per germline. V lost 6 bases to trimming and J lost 0 bases; unmatched junction nucleotides: 1. The sequence was collected from an adult in good health. The chain recombines TRBV10-3 with TRBJ2-2; 10 bases map to TRBD2. This specimen was peripheral blood, taken on day 0 of AZD1222 vaccination. As DNA, the CDR3 is TGTGCCATCAGAGGGACTAGCGCGAACACCGGGGAGCTGTTTTTT. Translating gives CAIRGTSANTGELFF.